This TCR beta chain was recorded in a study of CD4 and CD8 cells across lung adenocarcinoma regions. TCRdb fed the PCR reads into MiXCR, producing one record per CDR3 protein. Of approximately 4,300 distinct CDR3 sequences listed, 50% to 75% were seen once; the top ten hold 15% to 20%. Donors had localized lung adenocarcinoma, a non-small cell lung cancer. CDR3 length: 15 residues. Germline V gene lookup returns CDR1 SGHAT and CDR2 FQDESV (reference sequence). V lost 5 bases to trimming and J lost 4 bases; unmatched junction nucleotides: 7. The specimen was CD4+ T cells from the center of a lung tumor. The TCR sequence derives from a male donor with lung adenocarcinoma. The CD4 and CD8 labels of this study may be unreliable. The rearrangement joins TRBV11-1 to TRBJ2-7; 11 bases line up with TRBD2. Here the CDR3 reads CASSQIAGGLYEQYF. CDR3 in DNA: TGTGCCAGCAGCCAGATAGCGGGAGGGCTTTACGAGCAGTACTTC. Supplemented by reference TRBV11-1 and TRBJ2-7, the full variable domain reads EAEVAQSPRYKITEKSQAVAFWCDPISGHATLYWYRQILGQGPELLVQFQDESVVDDSQLPKDRFSAERLKGVDSTLKIQPAELGDSAMYLCASSQIAGGLYEQYFGPGTRLTVT.